Shown below are 28 T cell receptor beta chains from a single sample sequenced in a study of cytomegalovirus exposure and HLA in healthy donors. The PCR ran on 60 Vbeta and 13 Jbeta primers. Data came from immunoSEQ multiplex PCR; TCRdb stores just in-frame clones and leaves some out. In the table there are approximately 150,000 clones, almost 75% of which are singletons. Sequenced: PBMCs. These TCRs come from a young woman in good health and CMV-seropositive.

This clone has just a few counts. The chain combines TRBV6-5 with TRBJ1-1; D might be TRBD1 (5 bases). Germline assignment: CDR1 MNHEY and CDR2 SVGAGI. V was shortened by 3 bases and J by 4 bases, with 12 bases between the two germline ends. CDR3 length: 14 residues. DNA of the CDR3: TGTGCCAGCAGTTATTTCAGGGAGGGCACTGAAGCTTTCTTT. This sequence encodes CASSYFREGTEAFF.

V is TRBV6-1 and J is TRBJ2-7; 7 bases map to TRBD1. V shed 6 bases, J shed 4 bases, and the junction held 6 bases outside the gene matches. This CDR3 is built from 13 residues. Germline V gene lookup returns CDR1 MNHNS and CDR2 SASEGT. The CDR3 sequence is CASRRGQPYEQYF. Written as DNA, the CDR3 is TGTGCCAGCAGAAGGGGACAGCCTTACGAGCAGTACTTC.

The V call is TRBV30, the J call TRBJ2-7, with 7 bases aligning to TRBD1. Germline V gene sequence: CDR1 GTSNPN, CDR2 SVGIG (reference sequence). V lost 1 base and J lost 2; bases outside the gene matches: 5. The CDR3 length is 14 residues. The chain's CDR3 is CAWSGTGLAYEQYF. The CDR3 DNA reads TGTGCCTGGAGTGGGACAGGATTGGCCTACGAGCAGTACTTC.

This clone has more than one count but fewer than ten. The chain recombines TRBV30 with TRBJ1-6, with 9 positions matching TRBD1. With V trimmed by 2 bases and J by 7 bases, 9 bases remained unmatched. Germline loops: CDR1 GTSNPN, CDR2 SVGIG (reference sequence). The CDR3 totals 16 residues. The chain's CDR3 is CAWSIATGTGNSPLHF. The CDR3 nucleotides are TGTGCCTGGAGTATAGCAACCGGGACAGGGAATTCACCCCTCCACTTT.

CDR3: CASSFNRERGYGYTF. The CDR3 nucleotides read TGTGCCAGCAGCTTTAACAGGGAGAGGGGCTATGGCTACACCTTC. The chain links TRBV7-2 to TRBJ1-2, with a tentative D call TRBD1 (6 bases). The CDR3 length is 15 residues. V lost 3 bases, J lost 4 bases, and 15 bases lay in between. The V gene's germline CDR1 is SGHTA and CDR2 FQGNSA. Full variable domain (missing parts from reference TRBV7-2 and TRBJ1-2): GAGVSQSPSNKVTEKGKDVELRCDPISGHTALYWYRQSLGQGLEFLIYFQGNSAPDKSGLPSDRFSAERTGGSVSTLTIQRTQQEDSAVYLCASSFNRERGYGYTFGSGTRLTVV.

This clone was recorded a few times. The V and J genes are TRBV5-6 and TRBJ1-5; 7 nucleotides agree with TRBD1. The length of the CDR3 is 14 residues. The V segment lost 1 base and the J segment 4 bases; nucleotides outside the gene matches: 2. Germline values: CDR1 SGHDT, CDR2 YYEEEE. The CDR3 loop reads CASSLRQGNQPQHF. In nucleotides, the CDR3 is TGTGCCAGCAGCTTGAGACAGGGAAATCAGCCCCAGCATTTT.

This chain joins TRBV7-3 and TRBJ2-3; D unresolved. The V and J ends lost 4 bases and 4 bases respectively, with 12 bases between them. The germline V gene has CDR1 SGHTA and CDR2 FQGTGA. CDR3 size: 14 residues. The DNA of the CDR3 is TGTGCCAGCAGCTCACCCGACGAGGCAGATACGCAGTATTTT. Translation gives CASSSPDEADTQYF. Filled out from reference TRBV7-3 and TRBJ2-3, the complete variable domain reads GAGVSQTPSNKVTEKGKYVELRCDPISGHTALYWYRQSLGQGPEFLIYFQGTGAADDSGLPNDRFFAVRPEGSVSTLKIQRTERGDSAVYLCASSSPDEADTQYFGPGTRLTVL.

The chain carries TRBV5-1 and TRBJ2-3; 11 bases fit TRBD2. CDR1 is SGHRS and CDR2 is YFSETQ in the germline V gene. The CDR3 covers 17 residues. The trim removed 3 bases at V and 6 bases at J, leaving 12 bases unmatched. For the CDR3, the DNA is TGCGCCAGCAGCTCCACCACGACCAGACTAGCGGGGGATACGCAGTATTTT. It specifies CASSSTTTRLAGDTQYF.

The V and J genes are TRBV11-2 and TRBJ2-7; 7 bases are shared with TRBD1. CDR3 length: 15 residues. Losses at the gene ends were 4 bases for V and 2 bases for J; bases not matched to a gene: 8. Germline V gene lookup returns CDR1 SGHAT and CDR2 FQNNGV. The CDR3 sequence: CASSYNRGAAYEQYF. Written as DNA, the CDR3 is TGTGCCAGCAGCTACAACAGGGGCGCCGCCTACGAGCAGTACTTC.

This chain connects TRBV5-1 to TRBJ2-3; the match to TRBD2 covers 13 bases. Germline V gene lookup returns CDR1 SGHRS and CDR2 YFSETQ. V lost 4 bases, J lost 3 bases, and 5 bases stayed unmatched. CDR3 size: 16 residues. CDR3: CASSGGLAGLTDTQYF. The DNA of the CDR3 is TGCGCCAGCAGCGGGGGACTAGCGGGGTTGACAGATACGCAGTATTTT.

The chain joins TRBV11-2 to TRBJ1-6; D may be TRBD1 (6 bases). The CDR3 loop spans 13 amino acids. V was pared by 5 bases and J by 12 bases, with 14 bases between. Germline V gene sequence: CDR1 SGHAT, CDR2 FQNNGV. Here the CDR3 reads CASSTTGIGPLHF. The CDR3, as DNA: TGTGCCAGCAGCACTACAGGGATAGGACCCCTCCACTTT.

The rearrangement uses TRBV2 and TRBJ1-2; 9 bases fit TRBD1. V lost 2 bases and J lost 4; bases outside the gene matches: 8. Germline values: CDR1 SNHLY, CDR2 FYNNEI. This CDR3 comprises 16 residues. The CDR3 sequence: CASSEPTGGSSYGYTF. DNA for the CDR3: TGTGCCAGCAGTGAACCGACAGGGGGAAGCTCCTATGGCTACACCTTC.

The CDR3: CASSPVRDREKLFF. CDR3 coding DNA: TGCGCCAGCAGCCCCGTACGGGACAGGGAAAAACTGTTTTTT. The V and J genes are TRBV4-3 and TRBJ1-4, with 8 bases identical to TRBD1. The CDR3 runs 14 residues. V lost 4 bases and J lost 8; bases outside the gene matches: 6. Germline V gene lookup returns CDR1 LGHNA and CDR2 YSLEER.

The CDR3: CASSQVLGTVNTGELFF. CDR3 nucleotide sequence: TGTGCCAGCAGCCAAGTTCTCGGGACAGTTAACACCGGGGAGCTGTTTTTT. This rearrangement joins TRBV14 to TRBJ2-2; 7 bases match TRBD1. Losses at the gene ends were 1 base for V and 2 bases for J; bases not matched to a gene: 7. The CDR3 contains 17 residues. The germline V gene has CDR1 SGHDN and CDR2 FVKESK. Supplemented by reference TRBV14 and TRBJ2-2, the full variable domain reads EAGVTQFPSHSVIEKGQTVTLRCDPISGHDNLYWYRRVMGKEIKFLLHFVKESKQDESGMPNNRFLAERTGGTYSTLKVQPAELEDSGVYFCASSQVLGTVNTGELFFGEGSRLTVL.

As concerns this clone: Other DNA sequences in the sample encode the same CDR3. The chain recombines TRBV19 with TRBJ2-7; perhaps TRBD1 as D (5 bases). Germline-derived CDR1 and CDR2 are LNHDA and SQIVND (reference sequence). There are 13 residues in the CDR3. Deletions cut 0 bases from V and 3 bases from J, with 6 bases between. CDR3 coding DNA: TGTGCCAGTAGTATAGAGCAGGGCTACGAGCAGTACTTC. Its protein is CASSIEQGYEQYF.

V and J are TRBV7-8 and TRBJ1-1; D call uncertain. V was cut by 1 base and J by 0 bases, with 6 bases left in between. The CDR3 has 14 amino acids. Germline values: CDR1 SGHVS, CDR2 FQNEAQ. As DNA, the CDR3 is TGTGCCAGCAGCTTAGGACAATTGAACACTGAAGCTTTCTTT. It translates to CASSLGQLNTEAFF.

The rearrangement joins TRBV5-6 to TRBJ2-6; no definite D call. Trimming cost V 2 bases and J 0 bases, with 12 bases left between them. The germline gives CDR1 SGHDT, CDR2 YYEEEE. The CDR3 loop spans 17 amino acids. The CDR3 DNA reads TGTGCCAGCAGCTTTTCACGGAGCAGCTCTGGGGCCAACGTCCTGACTTTC. Translation: CASSFSRSSSGANVLTF.

V is TRBV2 and J is TRBJ2-5; 10 bases agree with TRBD2. V shed 2 bases, J shed 0 bases, and the junction held 0 bases outside the gene matches. This CDR3 is 15 amino acids long. Germline V gene data show CDR1 as SNHLY and CDR2 as FYNNEI. The CDR3 loop reads CASSELAGDQETQYF. Written as DNA, the CDR3 is TGTGCCAGCAGTGAACTAGCGGGGGACCAAGAGACCCAGTACTTC.

With regard to this clone: The sample carries other DNA sequences with the same CDR3. V usage is TRBV7-9 and J usage is TRBJ1-5; no definite D call. Germline loops: CDR1 SEHNR, CDR2 FQNEAQ (reference sequence). Deletions cut 2 bases from V and 4 bases from J, with 6 bases between. The CDR3 extends over 13 amino acids. CDR3 nucleotide sequence: TGTGCCAGCAGCTTAAATAGTAATCAGCCCCAGCATTTT. Translated: CASSLNSNQPQHF.

The chain has TRBV5-1 and TRBJ1-3, with D maybe TRBD1 (6 bases). The V end was cut by 2 bases, the J end by 2 bases, with 11 bases between. From germline, CDR1 is SGHRS and CDR2 YFSETQ. There are 15 residues in the CDR3. The CDR3 loop reads CASSFTGPPGNTIYF. The CDR3 nucleotides read TGCGCCAGCAGCTTTACAGGGCCCCCTGGAAACACCATATATTTT.

This clone has only one observation. J is TRBJ2-1 and V is TRBV5-4, with 7 positions matching TRBD1. The CDR3 is 15 amino acids. Germline lookup yields CDR1 SGHNT and CDR2 YYREEE (reference sequence). After removal of 4 bases from V and 7 bases from J, the junction contained 11 bases not matched to a gene. CDR3 protein: CASSNQGVIGNEQFF. The CDR3 DNA sequence: TGTGCCAGCAGCAACCAGGGGGTTATTGGGAATGAGCAGTTCTTC.

This clone has just a few counts. The chain combines TRBV4-1 with TRBJ2-1; a weak D match, TRBD2 (5 bases). V lost 2 bases and J 0 bases, leaving 8 bases between the germline ends. The V gene's germline CDR1 is MGHRA and CDR2 YSYEKL. The length of the CDR3 is 15 residues. CDR3 sequence: CASSQRESSYNEQFF. The DNA for the CDR3 is TGCGCCAGCAGCCAAAGGGAGAGCTCCTACAATGAGCAGTTCTTC.

This clone was recorded a few times. The V and J genes are TRBV4-3 and TRBJ2-7; 8 nucleotides align to TRBD2. This CDR3 spans 19 amino acids. Germline V gene sequence: CDR1 LGHNA, CDR2 YSLEER. The J segment lost 0 bases and the V segment lost 0 bases, leaving 13 bases of the junction unmatched. The CDR3 DNA sequence: TGCGCCAGCAGCCAAGATGGTCGTCGGGGGGGGGCATACTCCTACGAGCAGTACTTC. Translated: CASSQDGRRGGAYSYEQYF.

The rearrangement joins TRBV7-9 to TRBJ2-7, with 7 bases that match TRBD2. The CDR3 loop spans 14 amino acids. J gave up 0 bases and V 4 bases, and 3 bases lay outside the gene matches. Per germline, CDR1 SEHNR and CDR2 FQNEAQ (reference sequence). The CDR3 nucleotides read TGTGCCAGCAGCTACGGGACTACCTCCTACGAGCAGTACTTC. This codes for CASSYGTTSYEQYF.

The genes are TRBV5-1 and TRBJ1-4; D might be TRBD1 (6 bases). Trimming shortened V by 4 bases and J by 2 bases, and 18 bases separated the two germline ends. CDR1 and CDR2 (germline): SGHRS, YFSETQ. The CDR3 totals 17 residues. The CDR3 coding sequence is TGCGCCAGCAGCCAAGACGGACAGATGAGGACTAATGAAAAACTGTTTTTT. Protein product: CASSQDGQMRTNEKLFF.

In nucleotides, the CDR3 is TGCGCCAGCAGCCCGGGGGGTCAAACCGGGGAGCTGTTTTTT. Its protein is CASSPGGQTGELFF. J is TRBJ2-2 and V is TRBV5-1, with 7 nucleotides matching TRBD2. Germline CDR1 SGHRS, CDR2 YFSETQ. This CDR3 contains 14 residues. The V segment lost 4 bases and the J segment 5 bases; nucleotides outside the gene matches: 5.

The chain combines TRBV5-1 with TRBJ2-3, with 7 bases lining up with TRBD2. The CDR3 runs to 16 residues. Germline assignment: CDR1 SGHRS and CDR2 YFSETQ. V shed 0 bases, J shed 0 bases, and the junction held 4 bases outside the gene matches. CDR3: CASSLDLGGSTDTQYF. In DNA, the CDR3 is TGCGCCAGCAGCTTGGACTTGGGGGGGAGCACAGATACGCAGTATTTT.

CDR3 sequence (DNA): TGTGCCAGCGCGGGACAGGGGGCGATCCCTGTATTCACAGATACGCAGTATTTT. Translated: CASAGQGAIPVFTDTQYF. V is TRBV7-8 and J is TRBJ2-3; 12 nucleotides line up with TRBD1. J gave up 2 bases and V 8 bases, and 14 bases lay outside the gene matches. From germline, CDR1 is SGHVS and CDR2 FQNEAQ. This CDR3 is 18 amino acids long.